Listed here are 24 T cell receptor beta chains from one sample, sequenced in a study of OX40 agonist ivuxolimab in advanced cancers. Assay used: immunoSEQ multiplex PCR; TCRdb lists only in-frame clones, some missing. The data contain about 71,000 clones, roughly 77% of them singletons. The sample was CD4+ or CD8+ T cells sorted from blood, taken in a trial of the OX40 agonist ivuxolimab. The receptors stem from an adult with an advanced solid tumor such as melanoma, head and neck, liver or kidney cancer.

This clone was observed a few times. V and J are TRBV6-5 and TRBJ2-1, with TRBD2 identical over 7 bases. J was trimmed by 10 bases and V by 6 bases; bases with no gene match: 9. Germline values: CDR1 MNHEY, CDR2 SVGAGI. This CDR3 has 13 amino acids. DNA for the CDR3: TGTGCCAGCAGACGGGTTGGGGGGGAAGAGCAGTTCTTC. Protein product: CASRRVGGEEQFF.

The chain couples TRBV4-1 to TRBJ2-7; D perhaps matches TRBD1 (5 bases). The CDR3 totals 14 residues. V was trimmed by 2 bases and J by 3 bases, leaving 11 bases between them. From germline, CDR1 is MGHRA and CDR2 YSYEKL. The CDR3 protein is CASSQYDSIYEQYF. The CDR3 nucleotides are TGCGCCAGCAGCCAATATGACAGTATCTACGAGCAGTACTTC.

The chain joins TRBV15 to TRBJ1-5; no clear D gene. The germline CDR1 and CDR2 sequences are LNHNV and YYDKDF (reference sequence). The CDR3 extends over 13 amino acids. V was pared by 5 bases and J by 7 bases, with 12 bases between. This CDR3 reads CATSPIREQPQHF. CDR3 bases: TGTGCCACCAGCCCAATACGGGAACAGCCCCAGCATTTT.

This clone occurred a few times. The rearrangement joins TRBV27 to TRBJ1-2; D is unclear. The V gene's germline CDR1 is MNHEY and CDR2 SMNVEV (reference sequence). Trimming shortened V by 2 bases and J by 1 base, and 8 bases separated the two germline ends. CDR3 length equals 14 residues. CDR3: CASSLKGGNYGYTF. The CDR3 nucleotides are TGTGCCAGCAGTTTAAAGGGAGGTAACTATGGCTACACCTTC.

V gene TRBV7-9 combines with J gene TRBJ2-3, with 8 bases identical to TRBD2. The V segment lost 2 bases and the J segment 4 bases; nucleotides outside the gene matches: 5. Germline CDR1 and CDR2: SEHNR and FQNEAQ (reference sequence). The CDR3 runs to 15 residues. CDR3 DNA sequence: TGTGCCAGCAGCTTACTAGCGGGTGCCGCAGATACGCAGTATTTT. Translated: CASSLLAGAADTQYF.

The V and J genes are TRBV7-3 and TRBJ2-3; the match to TRBD1 covers 8 bases. After removal of 3 bases from V and 5 bases from J, the junction contained 7 bases not matched to a gene. CDR3 size: 15 residues. The germline V gene encodes CDR1 SGHTA and CDR2 FQGTGA. DNA of the CDR3: TGTGCCAGCAGCTTGGACAGGGACCAGGTAGATACGCAGTATTTT. This codes for CASSLDRDQVDTQYF.

This clone was found a few times. J is TRBJ1-2 and V is TRBV7-2; D call uncertain. Germline CDR1 and CDR2: SGHTA and FQGNSA. V was pared by 1 base and J by 8 bases, with 11 bases between. This CDR3 is 13 amino acids long. This CDR3 reads CASSLEVSVGYTF. The CDR3, as DNA: TGTGCCAGCAGCTTAGAAGTGTCCGTCGGCTACACCTTC.

This clone was found a few times. The chain employs TRBV19 and TRBJ1-5; 11 nucleotides agree with TRBD1. The germline V gene has CDR1 LNHDA and CDR2 SQIVND (reference sequence). With 5 bases clipped from V and 5 bases from J, the junction kept 2 bases outside the gene matches. The CDR3 sequence is 14 residues long. As DNA, the CDR3 is TGTGCCAGTAGTCGGACAGGGGGCGATCAGCCCCAGCATTTT. Its translation is CASSRTGGDQPQHF. Based on the CDR3 plus reference TRBV19 and TRBJ1-5, the full variable domain is DGGITQSPKYLFRKEGQNVTLSCEQNLNHDAMYWYRQDPGQGLRLIYYSQIVNDFQKGDIAEGYSVSREKKESFPLTVTSAQKNPTAFYLCASSRTGGDQPQHFGDGTRLSIL.

This chain connects TRBV7-9 to TRBJ2-1, with 11 positions matching TRBD2. Germline values: CDR1 SEHNR, CDR2 FQNEAQ (reference sequence). V trimming: 5 bases; J trimming: 9 bases; junction bases outside the gene matches: 3. The CDR3 spans 13 residues. The CDR3 DNA sequence: TGTGCCAGCAGCCTAGGGACTAGCGGTGAGCAGTTCTTC. Translating it yields CASSLGTSGEQFF.

This clone occurred a few times. CDR3 DNA sequence: TGTGCTAGTGGACCGGACAGCGGAAACACCATATATTTT. Its protein is CASGPDSGNTIYF. This chain joins TRBV12-5 and TRBJ1-3; tentatively, D is TRBD1 (6 bases). CDR1 is LGHNT and CDR2 is FRNRAP in the germline V gene. The V end was cut by 6 bases, the J end by 4 bases, with 10 bases between. The CDR3 has 13 amino acids.

This chain joins TRBV12-1 and TRBJ1-2. TRBV12-1 is a pseudogene locus. The CDR3 loop spans 16 amino acids. The CDR3 loop reads CASSFGCHAEKYGYTF. In DNA, the CDR3 is TGTGCCAGCAGCTTTGGGTGCCACGCGGAAAAGTATGGCTACACCTTC.

This clone appeared a few times. The V gene is TRBV7-9, the J gene TRBJ1-3, with D possibly matching TRBD1 (6 bases). CDR1 and CDR2 from the germline V gene are SEHNR and FQNEAQ (reference sequence). V gave up 4 bases and J gave up 8 bases, with 15 bases separating them. This CDR3 has 14 amino acids. CDR3 sequence reads: CASSSVSKGDTIYF. The CDR3 DNA reads TGTGCCAGCAGCTCCGTTTCTAAGGGGGACACCATATATTTT. The whole variable domain, filled in from reference TRBV7-9 and TRBJ1-3, reads DTGVSQNPRHKITKRGQNVTFRCDPISEHNRLYWYRQTLGQGPEFLTYFQNEAQLEKSRLLSDRFSAERPKGSFSTLEIQRTEQGDSAMYLCASSSVSKGDTIYFGEGSWLTVV.

The rearrangement uses TRBV11-3 and TRBJ2-5; D perhaps matches TRBD1 (6 bases). The J call may be wrong; the DNA end is better matched by TRBJ2-7. Germline loops: CDR1 SGHNT, CDR2 YENEEA. The CDR3 extends over 14 amino acids. In nucleotides, the CDR3 is TGTGCCAGCAGCCCTAGGACAGACTCCTACGAGCAGTACTTC. Protein sequence: CASSPRTDSYEQYF.

Note on this clone: Additional DNA sequences in this sample encode the identical CDR3. V and J are TRBV7-8 and TRBJ1-1; a weak D match, TRBD1 (5 bases). V dropped 0 bases and J dropped 5 bases, with 13 bases sitting between them. CDR1 SGHVS and CDR2 FQNEAQ come from the germline V gene. The CDR3 is 15 residues long. Here the CDR3 DNA reads TGTGCCAGCAGCTTAGCCGGGGCGATGGGGACTGAAGCTTTCTTT. Protein: CASSLAGAMGTEAFF.

This clone was observed a single time. This chain joins TRBV27 and TRBJ2-7, with TRBD2 identical over 12 bases. Germline CDR1 and CDR2: MNHEY and SMNVEV (reference sequence). The J segment lost 3 bases and the V segment lost 4 bases, leaving 4 bases of the junction unmatched. The CDR3 runs to 15 residues. The CDR3, as DNA: TGTGCCAGCAGTTCGGGACTAGCGGGCAGCTACGAGCAGTACTTC. Translation: CASSSGLAGSYEQYF.

CDR3 sequence: CASSLQGYEQFF. CDR3 DNA sequence: TGTGCCAGCAGCTTACAGGGGTATGAGCAGTTCTTC. The J gene is TRBJ2-1, the V gene TRBV7-9; TRBD1 might be the D (6 bases). Trimming removed 2 bases at V and 8 bases at J, with 7 bases between. Per germline, CDR1 SEHNR and CDR2 FQNEAQ (reference sequence). The CDR3 is made up of 12 amino acids.

The rearrangement links TRBV27 to TRBJ1-4; D is perhaps TRBD1 (5 bases). V was pared by 2 bases and J by 0 bases, with 10 bases between. The CDR3 sequence is 16 residues long. The V gene's germline CDR1 is MNHEY and CDR2 SMNVEV (reference sequence). CDR3 coding DNA: TGTGCCAGCAGTTTAGGGGCAGGATCAACTAATGAAAAACTGTTTTTT. It encodes CASSLGAGSTNEKLFF.

This sequence joins TRBV5-4 and TRBJ1-1, with TRBD1 matching 9 bases. This CDR3 comprises 14 residues. Germline V gene lookup returns CDR1 SGHNT and CDR2 YYREEE (reference sequence). The V segment lost 4 bases and the J segment 10 bases; nucleotides outside the gene matches: 11. The CDR3 loop is CASSHGRDRAGAFF. DNA for the CDR3: TGTGCCAGCAGCCACGGGAGGGACAGGGCTGGAGCTTTCTTT.

The V call is TRBV6-5, the J call TRBJ1-4; no firm D call. The length of the CDR3 is 15 residues. Germline V CDR1 and CDR2: MNHEY, SVGAGI. The ends were cut back, 4 bases at V and 4 bases at J, with 13 bases in the middle. CDR3 sequence (DNA): TGTGCCAGCAGTTTACGTTTGTGGGGTAATGAAAAACTGTTTTTT. This translates into CASSLRLWGNEKLFF.

This clone was detected a few times. This chain connects TRBV2 to TRBJ2-1, with TRBD2 identical over 9 bases. The germline V gene has CDR1 SNHLY and CDR2 FYNNEI. J lost 5 bases, V lost 2 bases, and 7 bases had no gene match. The CDR3 has 16 amino acids. The CDR3 nucleotides read TGTGCCAGCAGTGAATCGGGACTAGCTCGGCACAATGAGCAGTTCTTC. It encodes CASSESGLARHNEQFF.

J is TRBJ2-6 and V is TRBV5-1; D is unresolved. Germline lookup yields CDR1 SGHRS and CDR2 YFSETQ. The CDR3 extends over 13 amino acids. V lost 1 base and J 2 bases, leaving 1 base between the germline ends. CDR3 protein: CASSLPGANVLTF. The CDR3 nucleotides read TGCGCCAGCAGCTTGCCTGGGGCCAACGTCCTGACTTTC. Combining the CDR3 with reference TRBV5-1 and TRBJ2-6 gives the whole variable domain KAGVTQTPRYLIKTRGQQVTLSCSPISGHRSVSWYQQTPGQGLQFLFEYFSETQRNKGNFPGRFSGRQFSNSRSEMNVSTLELGDSALYLCASSLPGANVLTFGAGSRLTVL.

The gene calls are TRBV6-6 and TRBJ1-1, with 9 bases lining up with TRBD1. The CDR3 has 13 amino acids. Germline CDR1 is MNHNY and CDR2 is SVGAGI (reference sequence). Losses at the gene ends were 8 bases for V and 5 bases for J; bases not matched to a gene: 6. CDR3 nucleotide sequence: TGTGCCAGCCTACAGGGGGCGCTGACTGAAGCTTTCTTT. Translating gives CASLQGALTEAFF.

The chain links TRBV15 to TRBJ2-3, with 10 bases lining up with TRBD2. This CDR3 spans 14 amino acids. From germline, CDR1 is LNHNV and CDR2 YYDKDF (reference sequence). V gave up 9 bases and J gave up 0 bases; unmatched junction bases: 3. The CDR3 is CATRTSGSTDTQYF. CDR3 coding DNA: TGTGCCACAAGGACTAGCGGAAGCACAGATACGCAGTATTTT.

This clone has only one observation. The chain links TRBV7-2 to TRBJ1-2; D uncertain. The CDR3 sequence is 15 residues long. The ends were cut back, 1 base at V and 0 bases at J, with 9 bases in the middle. Germline values: CDR1 SGHTA, CDR2 FQGNSA. The DNA for the CDR3 is TGTGCCAGCAGCTTAGGCGGCACTACTAACTATGGCTACACCTTC. This gives the protein CASSLGGTTNYGYTF.